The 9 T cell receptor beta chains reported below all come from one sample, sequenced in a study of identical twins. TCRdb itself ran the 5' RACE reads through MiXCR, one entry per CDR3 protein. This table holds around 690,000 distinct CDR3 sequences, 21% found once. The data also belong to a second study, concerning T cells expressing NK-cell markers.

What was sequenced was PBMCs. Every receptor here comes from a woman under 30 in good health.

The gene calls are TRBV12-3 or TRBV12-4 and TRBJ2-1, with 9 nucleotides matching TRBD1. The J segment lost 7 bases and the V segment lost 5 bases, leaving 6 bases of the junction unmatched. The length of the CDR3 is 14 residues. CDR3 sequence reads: CASSPRTGENEQFF. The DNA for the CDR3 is TGTGCCAGCAGTCCAAGGACAGGGGAGAATGAGCAGTTCTTC.

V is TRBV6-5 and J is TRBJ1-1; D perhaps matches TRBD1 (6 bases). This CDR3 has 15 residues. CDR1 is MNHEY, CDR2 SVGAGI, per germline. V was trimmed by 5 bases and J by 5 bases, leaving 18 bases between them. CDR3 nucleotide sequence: TGTGCCAGCAGTCGCTCGACGACAGGTCAGACTGAAGCTTTCTTT. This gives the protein CASSRSTTGQTEAFF.

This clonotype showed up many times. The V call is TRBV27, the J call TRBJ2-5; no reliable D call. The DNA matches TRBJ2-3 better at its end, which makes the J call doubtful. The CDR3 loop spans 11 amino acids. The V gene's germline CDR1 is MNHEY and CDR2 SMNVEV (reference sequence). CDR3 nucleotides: TGTGCCAGCAGCCTCGGACGAACGCAGTATTTT. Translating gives CASSLGRTQYF.

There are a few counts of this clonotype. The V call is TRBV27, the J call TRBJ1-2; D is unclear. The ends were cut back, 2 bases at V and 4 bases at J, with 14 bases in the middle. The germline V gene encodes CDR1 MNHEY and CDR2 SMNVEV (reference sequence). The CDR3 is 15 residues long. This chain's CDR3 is CASSLSSGSGYGYTF. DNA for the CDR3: TGTGCCAGCAGTTTAAGTAGTGGCAGTGGCTATGGCTACACCTTC.

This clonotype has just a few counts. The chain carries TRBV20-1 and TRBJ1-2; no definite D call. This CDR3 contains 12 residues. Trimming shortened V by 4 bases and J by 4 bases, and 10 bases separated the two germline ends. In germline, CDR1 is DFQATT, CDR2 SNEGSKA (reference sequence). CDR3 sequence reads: CSANPAGYGYTF. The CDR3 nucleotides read TGCAGTGCTAACCCCGCCGGCTATGGCTACACCTTC.

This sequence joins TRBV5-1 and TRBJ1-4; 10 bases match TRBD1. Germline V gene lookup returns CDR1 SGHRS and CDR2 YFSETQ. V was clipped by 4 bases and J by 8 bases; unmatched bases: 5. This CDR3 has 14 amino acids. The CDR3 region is CASSAGTGVEKLFF. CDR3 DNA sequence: TGCGCCAGCAGCGCCGGGACAGGGGTAGAAAAACTGTTTTTT.

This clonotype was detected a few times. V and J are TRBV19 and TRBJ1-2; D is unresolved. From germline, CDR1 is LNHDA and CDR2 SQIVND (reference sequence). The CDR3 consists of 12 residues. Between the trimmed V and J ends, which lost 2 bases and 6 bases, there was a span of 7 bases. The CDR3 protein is CASSIRANGYTF. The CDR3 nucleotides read TGTGCCAGTAGTATAAGGGCGAATGGCTACACCTTC.

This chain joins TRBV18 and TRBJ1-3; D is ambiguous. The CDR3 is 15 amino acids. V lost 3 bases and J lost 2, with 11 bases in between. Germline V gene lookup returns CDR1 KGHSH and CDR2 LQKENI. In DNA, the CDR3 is TGTGCCAGCTCACCCCAGCGCGCCCCTGGAAACACCATATATTTT. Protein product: CASSPQRAPGNTIYF.

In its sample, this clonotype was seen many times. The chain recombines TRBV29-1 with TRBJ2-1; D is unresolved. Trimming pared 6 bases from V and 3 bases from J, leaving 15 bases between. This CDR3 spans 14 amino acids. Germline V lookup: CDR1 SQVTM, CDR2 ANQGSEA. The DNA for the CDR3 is TGCAGCGTGTCGCGAGGCATAGACTACAATGAGCAGTTCTTC. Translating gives CSVSRGIDYNEQFF.